This T cell receptor beta chain was profiled in a study of CD8+ T cells in alopecia areata (dated by TCRdb to between 2017 and 2018). The study in broad terms: The treated patients, all with moderate-to-severe alopecia areata, were enrolled in an open-label pilot trial of oral tofacitinib given at 5 to 10 mg twice daily. Scalp clonality was compared among normal scalp (n=4), patchy alopecia areata scalp (n=8), and alopecia totalis/universalis scalp (n=8). Tofacitinib was administered for 6 to 18 months, and 6 months of follow-up off drug were then conducted to assess delayed response and recurrence. Biopsies were taken from tofacitinib-treated patients at baseline and at 4 and 24 weeks of treatment, and a later scalp biopsy was taken in several of the tofacitinib-treated patients. The RNA source kit depended on sample type: the PAXgene miRNA kit for fixed scalp, the miRNeasy kit for PBMCs, and the RNeasy kit for mouse skin. On the human side, TCRbeta sequencing was run on scalp tissue and on sorted CD4+ and CD8+ peripheral blood T cells from healthy controls and from alopecia areata patients with either patchy or totalis/universalis disease. The study used high-throughput TCRbeta sequencing to examine T cell clonal expansion in alopecia areata, in both the C3H/HeJ mouse model and human patients. The SALT score, which quantifies the percentage of affected scalp surface area, was used to measure disease severity in treated patients. TCRbeta CDR3 regions were amplified by immunoSEQ multiplex PCR with 35 Vbeta forward and 13 Jbeta reverse primers. Here is what the overall study found, with its caveats: Tofacitinib significantly decreased scalp clonality and the number of expanded CD8+ clones among the top 100 scalp clones. Shared TCR sequences between patients were less evident than in mice, which may be partly attributable to HLA diversity in the patient population. The treated cohort was small, with a single nonresponder, so links between baseline CD8+ expansion and response need larger studies. Many expanded lesional clones were found to persist in scalp and blood during tofacitinib treatment, and relapse after treatment cessation may be partly explained by this persistence. Compared with normal scalp, lesional scalp had higher clonality and more expanded CD8+ clones, particularly in alopecia totalis/universalis, a pattern that suggests antigenic drive. Resident alphabeta T cells in normal human skin are also sequenced, complicating scalp TCR repertoire analysis, unlike mouse skin dominated by gammadelta T cells.

Concerning this clone itself: Which antigen it targets is not known. No quality values exist for individual bases; no much larger clone is one base distant.

The library came from the immunoSEQ multiplex PCR assay. For TCR sequencing, RNA was extracted from every sample and reverse transcribed into cDNA to serve as template. First-strand cDNA was synthesized using SuperScript III with a 2:1 mix of oligo-dT and random hexamers. A synthetic immune receptor repertoire was used to assess amplification bias, and residual bias was removed computationally. Per the authors' processing: Raw reads were preprocessed for error removal, and CDR3 was defined according to IMGT conventions as running from the conserved cysteine to phenylalanine. To get clonality, Shannon entropy was normalized by log2 of the number of productive unique TCRs and the result was subtracted from 1. Whether each scalp clone was CD4 or CD8 was inferred by checking scalp TCRbeta sequences against the CD4 and CD8 repertoires from sorted blood. TCRdb mirrors the immuneACCESS table, restricted to in-frame sequences. Some clones are absent from its copies; in checked studies, under half trace to an unresolved V gene, and the reason for the others is unknown. V and J calls and clone size are those listed in that table; D and trimming were worked out from the DNA. This sample gives some 200,000 clones in total; 60% of them show up just once. Approximately 3.5% of the sample is taken by the ten largest.

The time point label, as the study defines it: roughly 27 days on oral tofacitinib. The sample's treatment or condition, from its label and the paper: oral pan-JAK inhibitor, 5-10 mg twice daily. Peripheral blood and lesional scalp punch biopsies were obtained from patients with alopecia areata. PBMCs were separated by density centrifugation and stained for CD3, CD4 and CD8, after which CD4+ and CD8+ T cells were sorted on a FACSAria. Source: CD4+ T cells sorted from blood, taken at week 4, from a patient treated with tofacitinib. The TCR comes from a human donor with alopecia areata.

The DNA sequence is TGTGCCAGCAGCCTCTTGTGGGTGGCCACCCTCCACTTT. This yields the protein CASSLLWVATLHF. Recombination connected TRBV7-9 to TRBJ1-6; no confident D gene assignment can be made. From its cysteine to its phenylalanine, the CDR3 spans 13 amino acids. CDR3 DNA only is kept here, 39 bases in frame from base 1. CDR1 and CDR2, looked up from the germline V gene (reference sequence), are SEHNR and FQNEAQ. V is reduced by 5 bases and J by 14 bases, leaving a spacing of 16 bases between them.